What follows describes a single TCR beta chain. Its antigen remains unidentified. No much larger clonotype is one base removed from it; base qualities were not supplied. The sample belongs to a study of CD8 T cells in Susac syndrome (dated by TCRdb to about 2019). In terms of the full investigation: Repertoire sequencing was used to test whether CD8+ T cell activation and differentiation in Susac syndrome was antigen driven.

High-throughput TCR beta sequencing profiled peripheral blood CD8+ and CD4+ T cells from healthy donors, Susac syndrome patients and multiple sclerosis patients. The multiple sclerosis controls were treatment-naive patients who had stable or active relapsing-remitting disease and met the revised McDonald criteria. Bulk CD8+ and CD4+ T cells were purified magnetically by negative isolation, whereas CD8+ TEMRA cells were enriched by FACS. Blood was collected in EDTA tubes and processed within 24 hours, with PBMCs isolated through density gradient centrifugation. PBMCs intended for TCR sequencing were cryopreserved in liquid nitrogen and were subsequently thawed in a 37 degrees C water bath. The sorted or isolated CD4+, CD8+ and CD8+ TEMRA cells reached a purity of at least 90%. The full study reports these points: The TCR sequencing and HLA analysis was acknowledged to have included a relatively small number of individuals.

RNA was extracted using the RNeasy kit, and roughly 0.5 to 1 ug of the RNA was reverse transcribed with random hexamers. The immunoSEQ multiplex PCR assay, covering 54 Vbeta and 13 Jbeta segments, was used to amplify TCR beta CDR3 regions. Bias from PCR amplification was corrected by using a synthetic template baseline for primer optimization and for computational correction. In the authors' own workflow: Reads were annotated to V, D and J genes per IMGT and analyzed with immunoSEQ Analyzer, keeping only productive sequences. To calculate clonality, Shannon entropy was normalized by log2 of the number of productive unique sequences and then subtracted from one. For each patient and control, public and private clones were evaluated among the 100 most prevalent clones. Clones were defined as Susac-specific when absent from the healthy and MS cohorts, from 1052 published viral clones and from other ImmuneACCESS disease sequences. TCRdb reran the public reads through fastp at Q25 and MiXCR, keeping productive beta chains. One record per CDR3 amino acid sequence lists the most common genes and DNA. TCRdb's processing, not the study's, gives the V and J calls here. The sample yields approximately 190,000 distinct CDR3 sequences; over 90% were counted once. About 0.087% of the sample rests with the top ten.

Sequenced material: CD4+ T cells from PBMCs. The receptor comes from a human donor with multiple sclerosis.

The CDR3 has the sequence CASGLLRDGIPAQYF. The DNA sequence reads TGTGCTAGTGGTTTGCTTCGGGACGGAATACCCGCCCAGTACTTC. In this chain, TRBV12-5 is recombined with TRBJ2-5, with the D call tentatively TRBD1 or TRBD2, each fitting 5 bases. According to the germline V gene, CDR1 reads LGHNT and CDR2 reads FRNRAP. CDR3 length: 15 amino acids, cysteine to phenylalanine. Only CDR3 DNA is held: 45 bases, read in frame from base 1. V is reduced by 2 bases and J by 9 bases, leaving a spacing of 19 bases between them.